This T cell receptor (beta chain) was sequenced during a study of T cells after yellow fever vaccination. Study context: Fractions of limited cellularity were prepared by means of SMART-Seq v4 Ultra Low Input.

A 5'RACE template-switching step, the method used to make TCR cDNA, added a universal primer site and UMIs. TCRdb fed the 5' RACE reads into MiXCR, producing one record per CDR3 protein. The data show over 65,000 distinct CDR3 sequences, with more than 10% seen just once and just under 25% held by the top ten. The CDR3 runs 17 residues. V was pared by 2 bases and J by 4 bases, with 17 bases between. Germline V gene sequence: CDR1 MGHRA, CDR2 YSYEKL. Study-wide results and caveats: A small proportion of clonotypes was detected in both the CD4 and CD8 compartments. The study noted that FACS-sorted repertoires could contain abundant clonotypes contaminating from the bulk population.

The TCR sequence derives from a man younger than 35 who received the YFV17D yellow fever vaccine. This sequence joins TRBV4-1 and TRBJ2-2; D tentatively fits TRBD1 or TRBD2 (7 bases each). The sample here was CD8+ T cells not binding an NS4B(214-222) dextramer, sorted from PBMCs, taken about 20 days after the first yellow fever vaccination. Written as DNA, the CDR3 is TGCGCCAGCAGCCAACCCTCGACAGGGAGGGCCACCGGGGAGCTGTTTTTT. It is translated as CASSQPSTGRATGELFF.